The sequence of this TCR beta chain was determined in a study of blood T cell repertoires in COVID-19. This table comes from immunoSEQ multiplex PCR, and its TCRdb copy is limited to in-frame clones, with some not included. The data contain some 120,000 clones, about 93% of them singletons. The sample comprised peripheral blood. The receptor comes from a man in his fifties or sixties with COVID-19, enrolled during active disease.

In nucleotides, the CDR3 is TGTGCCAGCAGCTCAGCAGGGCCTAGTGGAAACACCATATATTTT. This sequence encodes CASSSAGPSGNTIYF. This chain connects TRBV5-5 to TRBJ1-3; D might be TRBD1 (5 bases). This CDR3 has 15 residues. V lost 3 bases to trimming and J lost 3 bases, with 13 bases between them. Germline CDR1 SGHKS, CDR2 YYEKEE (reference sequence).